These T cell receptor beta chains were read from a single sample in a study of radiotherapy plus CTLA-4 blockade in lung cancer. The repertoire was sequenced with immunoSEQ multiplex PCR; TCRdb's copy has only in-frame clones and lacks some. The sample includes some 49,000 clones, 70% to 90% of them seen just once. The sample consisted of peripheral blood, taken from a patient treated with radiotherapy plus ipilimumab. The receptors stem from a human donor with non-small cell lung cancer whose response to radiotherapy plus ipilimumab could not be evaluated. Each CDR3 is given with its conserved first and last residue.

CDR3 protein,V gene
CARGQGINEQFF,TRBV7-3
CASSVNRGGNEQFF,TRBV9
CASSQRPGARENPYEQYF,TRBV7-9
CASSDGTGDYGYTF,TRBV2
CASSLVGLAGVDTQYF,TRBV7-2
CATQGTSSSPLHF,TRBV7-2
CASRSIGTEAFF,TRBV28
CASSLFTGGGYTF,TRBV7-9
CASSSRGSGANVLTF,TRBV5-1
CASSYDSIYGYTF,TRBV7-2
CASSKDRIAGELFF,TRBV6-5
CASSTRTGNTIYF,TRBV4-3
CASSLEFRFPYNEQFF,TRBV11-3
CASSMFGFYGYTF,TRBV19
CASSTPSETVPTQYF,TRBV9
CASSLALAMGDTQYF,TRBV7-2